These 13 T cell receptor beta chains were all obtained from the same sample, sequenced in a study of blood T cell repertoires in COVID-19. Profiling relied on immunoSEQ multiplex PCR, and the TCRdb table lists in-frame clones only, not all of them. The sample has about 59,000 clones; 70% to 80% are singletons. Sequenced input: peripheral blood. All receptors derive from a human donor in a cohort sampled during active COVID-19.

This clone has more than one count but fewer than ten. The gene calls are TRBV21-1 and TRBJ2-7; TRBD2, the table's D call, lacks a check against the DNA. TRBV21-1 counts as a pseudogene. This CDR3 is 14 amino acids long. The DNA of the CDR3 is TGTGCCAGCCTTCCCACTGGGACTAGTGGTGAGCAGTACTTC. It specifies CASLPTGTSGEQYF.

The chain couples TRBV15 to TRBJ2-7; TRBD2 matches 10 bases. The junction had 11 bases not matched to a gene; V was cut back by 1 base and J by 5 bases. CDR1 LNHNV and CDR2 YYDKDF come from the germline V gene (reference sequence). The CDR3 runs 17 residues. The CDR3 DNA reads as TGTGCCACCAGCAGAGTCCCCCGGGCTAGCGGGAGAAACGAGCAGTACTTC. Translating gives CATSRVPRASGRNEQYF.

This rearrangement joins TRBV3-1 (or the pseudogene TRBV3-2) to TRBJ1-1; 9 bases agree with TRBD1. This CDR3 is 14 amino acids long. Germline V lookup: CDR1 LGHDT, CDR2 YNNKEL (reference sequence). The trim removed 3 bases at V and 11 bases at J, leaving 10 bases unmatched. CDR3 in amino acids: CASSHRRDRERAFF. CDR3 DNA: TGTGCCAGCAGCCACCGCCGGGACAGGGAGAGGGCTTTCTTT.

This chain joins TRBV4-1 and TRBJ2-2, with TRBD2 as a possible D gene (5 bases). Trimming removed 8 bases from V and 5 bases from J, with 9 bases in between. The germline V gene encodes CDR1 MGHRA and CDR2 YSYEKL. The CDR3 is made up of 12 amino acids. The CDR3 coding sequence is TGCGCCAGCGGTTGGAGGACCGGGGAGCTGTTTTTT. Amino acids: CASGWRTGELFF.

This clone was recorded only once. The chain employs TRBV7-2 and TRBJ2-1, with 7 positions matching TRBD2. Germline V gene lookup returns CDR1 SGHTA and CDR2 FQGNSA. V lost 3 bases and J lost 15; bases outside the gene matches: 8. There are 12 residues in the CDR3. The chain's CDR3 is CASSFRGRETFF. The CDR3 nucleotides read TGTGCCAGCAGCTTCCGGGGGAGGGAGACGTTCTTC.

The chain employs TRBV5-8 and TRBJ2-3; possibly TRBD2 for D (5 bases). This CDR3 spans 14 amino acids. Germline assignment: CDR1 SGHTS and CDR2 YDEGEE. V was clipped by 4 bases and J by 1 base, with 10 bases between them. CDR3 coding DNA: TGTGCCAGCAGCGGAACTAGGGGCACAGATACGCAGTATTTT. It is translated as CASSGTRGTDTQYF.

The chain uses TRBV5-1 and TRBJ2-5, with 9 bases that match TRBD1. The CDR3 runs 15 residues. V was pared by 4 bases and J by 5 bases, with 9 bases of the junction left unmatched. Per germline, CDR1 SGHRS and CDR2 YFSETQ. The CDR3 nucleotides read TGCGCCAGCAGCCCCGGGACAGGGATGATCGAGACCCAGTACTTC. Its protein product is CASSPGTGMIETQYF. Together with reference TRBV5-1 and TRBJ2-5, the CDR3 gives the full variable domain: KAGVTQTPRYLIKTRGQQVTLSCSPISGHRSVSWYQQTPGQGLQFLFEYFSETQRNKGNFPGRFSGRQFSNSRSEMNVSTLELGDSALYLCASSPGTGMIETQYFGPGTRLLVL.

The gene calls are TRBV4-3 and TRBJ1-2; 7 bases line up with TRBD1. With V trimmed by 0 bases and J by 1 base, 11 bases remained unmatched. The CDR3 has 18 residues. Per the germline V gene, CDR1 is LGHNA and CDR2 is YSLEER. CDR3 loop: CASSQDLAGGTVNYGYTF. The DNA of the CDR3 is TGCGCCAGCAGCCAAGATTTGGCAGGGGGTACTGTTAACTATGGCTACACCTTC.

V gene TRBV10-3 combines with J gene TRBJ2-1; D unresolved. V lost 3 bases and J 6 bases, leaving 12 bases between the germline ends. The CDR3 has 14 amino acids. Germline lookup yields CDR1 ENHRY and CDR2 SYGVKD. CDR3 sequence (DNA): TGTGCCATCAGTGATCGTGAGGATCCCAATGAGCAGTTCTTC. Its translation: CAISDREDPNEQFF.

The V and J genes are TRBV28 and TRBJ1-2; 8 bases are a match to TRBD1. Germline values: CDR1 MDHEN, CDR2 SYDVKM. The CDR3 has 15 amino acids. Trimming at V came to 6 bases and at J to 5 bases, leaving 11 bases not matched to a gene. This CDR3 reads CASSLKTQGAYGYTF. The DNA of the CDR3 is TGTGCCAGCAGCCTAAAGACTCAGGGGGCTTATGGCTACACCTTC.

This rearrangement joins TRBV7-2 to TRBJ2-1, with 8 bases aligning to TRBD2. Germline V gene lookup returns CDR1 SGHTA and CDR2 FQGNSA. Trimming cost V 5 bases and J 14 bases; bases outside gene matches: 17. CDR3 length: 15 residues. This chain's CDR3 is CASSPQGGRPNGEFF. The CDR3 region has the DNA TGTGCCAGCAGCCCACAGGGCGGGAGGCCCAACGGGGAGTTCTTC.

CDR3 sequence: CATRLAEWGSTDTQYF. DNA of the CDR3: TGTGCCACCCGGCTAGCGGAGTGGGGTAGCACAGATACGCAGTATTTT. The V and J genes are TRBV5-4 and TRBJ2-3, with 7 bases that match TRBD2. CDR1 SGHNT and CDR2 YYREEE come from the germline V gene (reference sequence). The CDR3 is 16 residues long. V shed 9 bases and J 0 bases; nucleotides not matched to a gene: 13. The whole variable domain, remainder taken from reference TRBV5-4 and TRBJ2-3, is ETGVTQSPTHLIKTRGQQVTLRCSSQSGHNTVSWYQQALGQGPQFIFQYYREEENGRGNFPPRFSGLQFPNYSSELNVNALELDDSALYLCATRLAEWGSTDTQYFGPGTRLTVL.

The chain has TRBV6-5 and TRBJ2-1, with unresolved D. Trimming took off 3 bases at V and 0 bases at J, with 12 bases between the two ends. The CDR3 totals 16 residues. The germline gives CDR1 MNHEY, CDR2 SVGAGI. The DNA for the CDR3 is TGTGCCAGCAGTTATGTTCAGTACCTCTCCTACAATGAGCAGTTCTTC. It codes for CASSYVQYLSYNEQFF.